This T cell receptor (beta chain) was observed in a study of T cell responses to AZD1222 COVID-19 vaccine listed by TCRdb under 2021. The study in broad terms: Because spike-specific TCR depth and breadth did not differ between the two schedules, AZD1222 recipients who got a second dose at roughly 4 weeks were pooled with those who got a second dose at roughly 12 weeks. A total of approximately 240 trial participants underwent TCR sequencing, of whom 207 received two doses of AZD1222 and some 25 received two doses of the MenACWY control vaccine. Enrollment into the trials was organized by age into subgroups of 18-55, 56-69 and 70-plus years, and those subgroups contained around 150, 28 and 57 TCR-sequenced participants, respectively.

This specimen's time point label, interpreted: baseline before first vaccination. Vaccinee samples came from UK trials COV001 and COV002, including a single-blind randomized controlled phase 2/3 trial of AZD1222 (ChAdOx1 nCoV-19) in healthy adults. For TCRbeta chain sequencing, PBMC samples were collected from trial participants at day 0 and at day 28 after the second dose. On this clone itself: This clone's antigen is unknown. Base quality data are lacking; no much larger clone is found one base away.

Broad study findings and their caveats: Most participants were white British and females outnumbered males, and the authors suggested that clonal diversity may have been underestimated. In the small 56-69-year group, the increase in depth fell short of significance, most likely because of low power. Epitopes outside the regions mutated in the B.1.351 and B.1.1.7 variants were reportedly recognized by nearly half of the unique spike-specific TCRs. Because no day 14 peak-response samples were available, the repertoires could be characterized only after the peak T cell response. The whole spike protein was spanned by vaccine-associated CD4 TCRs, and dominant responses were seen in regions 160-218 and 743-854. A significant rise in spike-specific TCR breadth and depth was observed after two AZD1222 doses relative to day 0 and relative to MenACWY recipients. Conclusions about previously exposed vaccinees were limited because only a handful of AZD1222 recipients were SARS-CoV-2 seropositive at baseline.

The germline V gene specifies SGHRS as CDR1 and YFSETQ as CDR2. The cysteine opens and the phenylalanine closes a CDR3 of 15 amino acids. The CDR3 DNA has 45 bases and is translated from base 1. Trimming costs V 7 bases and J 0 bases, and their ends lie 14 bases apart. The CDR3 regions of human TCRbeta chains were analyzed by immunosequencing. The paper's processing steps were these. TCRs in the repertoires were matched against a reference library of SARS-CoV-2-specific TCRs that had been generated with the MIRA antigen-specificity platform. Breadth was defined as the fraction of unique TCRs that were SARS-CoV-2-associated, and depth was defined as the fraction of total T cells that were SARS-CoV-2-associated. Using the MIRA data, each spike-specific TCR was assigned both to the spike region to which the TCR was reactive and to a CD4 or CD8 class. Log10-transformed breadth and depth values were compared by one-way ANOVA with Sidak's multiple comparisons tests. TCRdb took over this immuneACCESS table, retaining in-frame rearrangements with V and J assigned. Such tables are incomplete; in checked studies, under half of the missing clones stem from an unresolved V gene, and the remainder is unexplained. That table furnishes V, J and clone size, whereas the DNA furnished D and trimming. Recorded for this sample are more than 150,000 clones; 75% to 95% of them occurred a single time. The ten largest clonotypes hold approximately 4.4% of the sample.

This clonotype was sampled from an adult in good health. The sequencing used peripheral blood, collected on day 0 of AZD1222 vaccination. The rearranged segments are TRBV5-1 and TRBJ1-3; the D gene is perhaps TRBD1, from 5 matching bases. The DNA reads as follows: TGCGCCAGCTCCTCGGCGGGGGGCTCTGGAAACACCATATATTTT. Translated, this gives CASSSAGGSGNTIYF. Reference TRBV5-1 and TRBJ1-3 proteins supply the regions before and after the CDR3; the full variable domain is: KAGVTQTPRYLIKTRGQQVTLSCSPISGHRSVSWYQQTPGQGLQFLFEYFSETQRNKGNFPGRFSGRQFSNSRSEMNVSTLELGDSALYLCASSSAGGSGNTIYFGEGSWLTVV.